This TCR beta chain was identified during a study of beta chain features in type 1 diabetes. Study-wide results and limits: A potential influence of HLA type upon TCRB rearrangement remained unresolved herein. Diminished insertions and augmented deletions at VDJ junctions characterized type 1 diabetes patients.

This clone was seen a few times. The antigen remains undetermined. Populations obtained by sorting all exceeded 95% purity. The CDR3 loop spans 19 amino acids. Isolated RNA was reverse transcribed in full, so expressed TCRB transcripts were sequenced. Method: immunoSEQ multiplex PCR; TCRdb's copy keeps in-frame clones and lacks some. The sample has under 950,000 clones; roughly 15% are singletons. The rearrangement uses TRBV21-1 and TRBJ2-1; the table's D call, TRBD2, was not checked against the DNA. TRBV21-1 is a recognized pseudogene. The sequence came from a woman aged 18-29 years in good health. The sequencing input was naive CD4+ T cells from blood. The DNA for the CDR3 is TGTGCCAGCAGCAAAGCGGGTGGGGTTAAGCCGGGACTAGTGGTTGAGCAGTTCTTC. It codes for CASSKAGGVKPGLVVEQFF.